The 2 T cell receptor beta chains listed next were all sequenced from one sample in a study of preoperative IRX-2 immunotherapy in early breast cancer (dated by TCRdb to between 2017 and 2020). What this sample's treatment or condition label stands for: preoperative locoregional IRX-2 cytokine immunotherapy. Library construction relied on the immunoSEQ multiplex PCR assay. In TCRdb, the immuneACCESS table is reduced to in-frame sequences with V and J assigned. These tables do not hold every clone; where another copy was compared, an unresolved V gene accounts for under half, and the others remain unexplained. Present in this sample are about 27,000 clones, roughly 74% of which were seen just once. The ten largest clones add up to approximately 2.2% of the sample. The sequencing here drew on lymph node tissue, taken before IRX-2 immunotherapy. These receptors originate from a human donor with breast cancer.

This chain connects TRBV11-3 to TRBJ1-2; 10 nucleotides line up with TRBD1. With 5 bases clipped from V and 6 bases from J, the junction kept 12 bases outside the gene matches. Germline V gene sequence: CDR1 SGHNT, CDR2 YENEEA. The CDR3 is made up of 16 amino acids. The CDR3 reads CASSNPRGTGEHGYTF. The CDR3 bases are TGTGCCAGCAGCAACCCTAGAGGGACAGGGGAACATGGCTACACCTTC. Full variable domain (rest looked up from reference TRBV11-3 and TRBJ1-2): EAGVVQSPRYKIIEKKQPVAFWCNPISGHNTLYWYLQNLGQGPELLIRYENEEAVDDSQLPKDRFSAERLKGVDSTLKIQPAELGDSAVYLCASSNPRGTGEHGYTFGSGTRLTVV.

This sequence joins TRBV23-1 and TRBJ1-1; weak D call: TRBD1 (6 bases). TRBV23-1 is noted as an ORF with a role that remains uncertain. The CDR3 spans 17 residues. V was cut by 6 bases and J by 2 bases, with 22 bases left in between. CDR3 in amino acids: CASSQERNVTGNTEAFF. The CDR3 bases are TGCGCCAGCAGCCAAGAGCGTAACGTGACAGGAAACACTGAAGCTTTCTTT.